A selection of T cell receptor beta chains follows, all from one sample in a study of regulatory T cells in long-lasting Graves disease. MiXCR was run by TCRdb on the multiplex PCR reads, yielding one entry per CDR3 protein. The sample comprises some 370,000 distinct CDR3 sequences, 20% to 25% of which are singletons, and roughly a quarter rests with the top ten. The sample in question was peripheral blood mononuclear cells (PBMCs), obtained when the disease was refractory, from a patient treated with antithyroid drugs. Every receptor here comes from a woman aged 40 to 55 with Graves disease. The CDR3 runs from the conserved cysteine through the conserved F or W. D genes are given only for firm matches. Clone size is stated in some rows and not others, as once, few, many or a class when expanded.

clone size	D gene	J gene	V gene	CDR3 protein	CDR3 DNA
many	TRBD1	TRBJ1-4	TRBV28	CASTKGQGLNRREKLFF	TGTGCCAGCACCAAGGGACAGGGGTTGAACCGGAGGGAAAAACTGTTTTTT
.	TRBD1	TRBJ2-2	TRBV2	CASSLVRGGAGELFF	TGTGCCAGCAGCTTAGTTAGAGGGGGCGCCGGGGAGCTGTTTTTT
.	TRBD1	TRBJ1-6	TRBV7-3	CASSLEGGGGSPLHF	TGTGCCAGCAGCTTAGAAGGAGGGGGCGGCTCACCCCTCCACTTT
.	TRBD2	TRBJ2-7	TRBV28	CASSIETSGGRMTNEQYF	TGTGCCAGCAGTATTGAGACTAGCGGGGGCCGGATGACTAACGAGCAGTACTTC
.	.	TRBJ2-1	TRBV12-3/TRBV12-4	CASNVEGRGSYNEQFF	TGTGCCAGCAACGTGGAGGGGCGGGGATCCTACAATGAGCAGTTCTTC
many	.	TRBJ1-2	TRBV15	CATSSQNYGYTF	TGTGCCACCAGCAGCCAAAACTATGGCTACACCTTC
.	TRBD1	TRBJ2-3	TRBV5-1	CASSSFQGAKDTQYF	TGCGCCAGCAGCTCGTTTCAGGGGGCTAAAGATACGCAGTATTTT
few	TRBD1	TRBJ1-2	TRBV3-1	CASSPQGRGLNYGYTF	TGTGCCAGCAGCCCCCAGGGCAGGGGGCTTAACTATGGCTACACCTTC
many	.	TRBJ2-7	TRBV12-3/TRBV12-4	CASSIKGDGSYEQYF	TGTGCCAGCAGCATTAAAGGGGACGGGTCCTACGAGCAGTACTTC
many	.	TRBJ2-7	TRBV10-3	CAIRARQAASDEQYF	TGTGCCATCAGGGCGAGACAGGCGGCTAGCGACGAGCAGTACTTC
few	TRBD2	TRBJ2-5	TRBV3-1	CASSQAGAETQYF	TGTGCCAGCAGCCAGGCGGGAGCAGAGACCCAGTACTTC
.	.	TRBJ1-3	TRBV6-1	CASSRQPGKISGNTIYF	TGTGCCAGCAGCAGACAGCCCGGAAAGATCTCTGGAAACACCATATATTTT
.	.	TRBJ2-3	TRBV20-1	CSARDGSRGTDTQYF	TGCAGTGCTAGAGATGGCAGCAGGGGTACAGATACGCAGTATTTT
.	.	TRBJ1-2	TRBV30	CAWSLTNYGYTF	TGTGCCTGGAGTTTAACAAACTATGGCTACACCTTC
many	TRBD1	TRBJ1-4	TRBV12-3/TRBV12-4	CASSYRGEKLFF	TGTGCCAGCAGTTACAGGGGGGAAAAACTGTTTTTT
many	TRBD2	TRBJ2-7	TRBV6-1	CASTKTSGRGEQYF	TGTGCCAGCACCAAGACTAGCGGGAGGGGCGAGCAGTACTTC